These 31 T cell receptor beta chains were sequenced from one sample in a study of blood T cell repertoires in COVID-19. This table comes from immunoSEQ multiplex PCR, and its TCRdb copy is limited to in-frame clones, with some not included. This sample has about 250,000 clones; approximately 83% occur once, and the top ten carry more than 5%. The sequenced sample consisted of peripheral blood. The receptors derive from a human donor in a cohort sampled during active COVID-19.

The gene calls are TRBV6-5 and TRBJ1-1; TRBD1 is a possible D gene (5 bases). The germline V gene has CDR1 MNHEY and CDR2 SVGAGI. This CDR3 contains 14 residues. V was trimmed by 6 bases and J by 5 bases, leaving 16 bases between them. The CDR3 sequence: CASRSRQSGTEAFF. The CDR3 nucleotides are TGTGCCAGCAGGTCTAGACAGTCAGGGACTGAAGCTTTCTTT.

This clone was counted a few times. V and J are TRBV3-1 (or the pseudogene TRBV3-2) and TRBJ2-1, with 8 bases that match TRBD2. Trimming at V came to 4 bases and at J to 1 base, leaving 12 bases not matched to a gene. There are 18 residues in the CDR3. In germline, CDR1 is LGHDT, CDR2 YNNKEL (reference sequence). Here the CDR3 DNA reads TGTGCCAGCAGCCTCACCCTTCCCCTAGCGGGTTCCTACAATGAGCAGTTCTTC. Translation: CASSLTLPLAGSYNEQFF.

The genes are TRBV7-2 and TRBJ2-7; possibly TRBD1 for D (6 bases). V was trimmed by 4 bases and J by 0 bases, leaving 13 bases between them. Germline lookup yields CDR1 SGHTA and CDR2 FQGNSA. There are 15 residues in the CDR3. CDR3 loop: CASSSDWGLSYEQYF. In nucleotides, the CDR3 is TGTGCCAGCAGCTCTGATTGGGGGCTCTCCTACGAGCAGTACTTC.

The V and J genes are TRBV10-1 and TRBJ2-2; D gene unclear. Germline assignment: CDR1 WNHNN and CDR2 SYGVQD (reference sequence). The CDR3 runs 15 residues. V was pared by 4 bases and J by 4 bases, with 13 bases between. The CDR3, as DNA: TGCGCCAGCAGTGTTAGTGGTATTGGCACCGGGGAGCTGTTTTTT. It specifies CASSVSGIGTGELFF.

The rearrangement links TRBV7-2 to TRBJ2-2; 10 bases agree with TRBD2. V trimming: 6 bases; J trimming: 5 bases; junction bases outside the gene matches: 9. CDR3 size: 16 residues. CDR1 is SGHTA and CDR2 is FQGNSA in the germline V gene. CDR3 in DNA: TGTGCCAGCAGTCGCTCTAGCGGGAGTGGGACCGGGGAGCTGTTTTTT. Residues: CASSRSSGSGTGELFF.

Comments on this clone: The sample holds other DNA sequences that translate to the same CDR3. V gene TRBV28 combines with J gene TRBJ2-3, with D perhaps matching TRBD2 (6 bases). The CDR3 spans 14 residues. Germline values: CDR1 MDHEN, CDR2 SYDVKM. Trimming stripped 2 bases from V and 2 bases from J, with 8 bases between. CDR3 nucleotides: TGTGCCAGCAGTTTAGCGGGGTCCACAGATACGCAGTATTTT. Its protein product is CASSLAGSTDTQYF.

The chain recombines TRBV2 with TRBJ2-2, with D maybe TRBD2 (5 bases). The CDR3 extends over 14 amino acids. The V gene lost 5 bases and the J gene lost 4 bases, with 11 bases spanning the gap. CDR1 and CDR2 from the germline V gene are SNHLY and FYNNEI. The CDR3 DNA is TGTGCCAGCAGTAGAAGCGGCGGCACCGGGGAGCTGTTTTTT. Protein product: CASSRSGGTGELFF.

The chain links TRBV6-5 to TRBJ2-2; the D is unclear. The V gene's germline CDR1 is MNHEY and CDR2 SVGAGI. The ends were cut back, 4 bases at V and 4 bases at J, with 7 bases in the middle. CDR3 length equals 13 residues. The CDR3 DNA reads TGTGCCAGCAGTTTACGAGCCACCGGGGAGCTGTTTTTT. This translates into CASSLRATGELFF.

In DNA form, the CDR3 reads TGTGCCAGCAGTCGACTAGCGGGGCGTTCGTCTGATACGCAGTATTTT. As protein: CASSRLAGRSSDTQYF. The V and J genes are TRBV11-2 and TRBJ2-3; TRBD2 matches at 11 bases. The CDR3 extends over 16 amino acids. The trim removed 6 bases at V and 6 bases at J, leaving 11 bases unmatched. Germline loops: CDR1 SGHAT, CDR2 FQNNGV.

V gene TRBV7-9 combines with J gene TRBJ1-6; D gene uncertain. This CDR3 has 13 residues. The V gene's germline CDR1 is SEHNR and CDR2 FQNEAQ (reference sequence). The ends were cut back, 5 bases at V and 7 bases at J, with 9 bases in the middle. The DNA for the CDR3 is TGTGCCAGCAGCGCGGGAGGGAATTCACCCCTCCACTTT. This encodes CASSAGGNSPLHF.

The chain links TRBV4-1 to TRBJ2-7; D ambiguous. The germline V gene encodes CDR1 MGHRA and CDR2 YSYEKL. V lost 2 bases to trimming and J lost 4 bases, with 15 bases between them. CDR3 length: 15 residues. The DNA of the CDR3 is TGCGCCAGCAGCCAATTCGTCCTGCGGAAATACGAGCAGTACTTC. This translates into CASSQFVLRKYEQYF.

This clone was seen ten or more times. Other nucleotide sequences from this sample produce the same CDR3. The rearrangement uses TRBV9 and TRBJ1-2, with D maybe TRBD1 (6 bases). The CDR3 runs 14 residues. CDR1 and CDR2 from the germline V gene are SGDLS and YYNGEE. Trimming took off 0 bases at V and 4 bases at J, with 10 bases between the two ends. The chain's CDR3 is CASSVDRAGYGYTF. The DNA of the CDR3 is TGTGCCAGCAGCGTAGACAGGGCCGGCTATGGCTACACCTTC. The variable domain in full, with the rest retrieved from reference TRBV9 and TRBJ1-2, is DSGVTQTPKHLITATGQRVTLRCSPRSGDLSVYWYQQSLDQGLQFLIQYYNGEERAKGNILERFSAQQFPDLHSELNLSSLELGDSALYFCASSVDRAGYGYTFGSGTRLTVV.

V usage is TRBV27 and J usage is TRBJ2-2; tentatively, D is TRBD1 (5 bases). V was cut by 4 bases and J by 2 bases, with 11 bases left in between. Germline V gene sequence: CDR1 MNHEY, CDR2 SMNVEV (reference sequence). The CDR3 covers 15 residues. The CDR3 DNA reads TGTGCCAGCAGTTCGTACCAGGGTAACACCGGGGAGCTGTTTTTT. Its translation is CASSSYQGNTGELFF.

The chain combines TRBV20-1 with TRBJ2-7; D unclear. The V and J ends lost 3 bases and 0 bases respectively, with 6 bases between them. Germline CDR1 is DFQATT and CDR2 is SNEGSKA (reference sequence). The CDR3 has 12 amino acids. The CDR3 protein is CSASASSYEQYF. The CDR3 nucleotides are TGCAGTGCTAGTGCTAGCTCCTACGAGCAGTACTTC.

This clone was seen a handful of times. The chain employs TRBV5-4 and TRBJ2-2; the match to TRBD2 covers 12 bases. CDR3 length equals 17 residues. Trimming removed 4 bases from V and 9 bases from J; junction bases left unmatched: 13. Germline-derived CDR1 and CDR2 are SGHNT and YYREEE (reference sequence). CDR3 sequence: CASSRGETGLAGRELFF. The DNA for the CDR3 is TGTGCCAGCAGCAGGGGTGAGACGGGACTAGCGGGCCGGGAGCTGTTTTTT.

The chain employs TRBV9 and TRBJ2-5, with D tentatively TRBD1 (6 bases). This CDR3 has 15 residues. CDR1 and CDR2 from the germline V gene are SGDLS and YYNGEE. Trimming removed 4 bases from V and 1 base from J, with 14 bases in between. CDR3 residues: CASSPPTGLQETQYF. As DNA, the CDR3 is TGTGCCAGCAGCCCCCCCACAGGGCTCCAAGAGACCCAGTACTTC.

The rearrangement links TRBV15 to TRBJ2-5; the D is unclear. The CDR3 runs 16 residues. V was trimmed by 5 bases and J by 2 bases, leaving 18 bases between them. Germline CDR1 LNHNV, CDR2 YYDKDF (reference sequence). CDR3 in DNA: TGTGCCACCAGCCGTTCGAGGCTAGAAATACAAGAGACCCAGTACTTC. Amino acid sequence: CATSRSRLEIQETQYF.

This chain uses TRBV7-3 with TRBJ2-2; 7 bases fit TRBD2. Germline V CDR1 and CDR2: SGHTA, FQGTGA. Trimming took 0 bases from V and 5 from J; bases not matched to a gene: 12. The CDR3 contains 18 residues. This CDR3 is CASSLTVTGGLKTGELFF. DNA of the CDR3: TGTGCCAGCAGCTTAACCGTTACGGGGGGTCTCAAGACCGGGGAGCTGTTTTTT.

In DNA form, the CDR3 reads TGTGCCAGCAGTTCGGGGGAACGGACGGACAATCAGCCCCAGCATTTT. Residues: CASSSGERTDNQPQHF. V is TRBV6-5 and J is TRBJ1-5, with D perhaps matching TRBD1 (5 bases). The V gene lost 4 bases and the J gene lost 3 bases, with 16 bases spanning the gap. The V gene's germline CDR1 is MNHEY and CDR2 SVGAGI. The CDR3 has 16 amino acids.

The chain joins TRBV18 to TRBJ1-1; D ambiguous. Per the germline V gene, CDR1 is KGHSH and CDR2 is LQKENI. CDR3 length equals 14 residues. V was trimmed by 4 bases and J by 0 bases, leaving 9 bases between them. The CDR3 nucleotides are TGTGCCAGCTCACTAAACAGAGTGAACACTGAAGCTTTCTTT. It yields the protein CASSLNRVNTEAFF. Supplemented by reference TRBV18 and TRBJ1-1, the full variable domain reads NAGVMQNPRHLVRRRGQEARLRCSPMKGHSHVYWYRQLPEEGLKFMVYLQKENIIDESGMPKERFSAEFPKEGPSILRIQQVVRGDSAAYFCASSLNRVNTEAFFGQGTRLTVV.

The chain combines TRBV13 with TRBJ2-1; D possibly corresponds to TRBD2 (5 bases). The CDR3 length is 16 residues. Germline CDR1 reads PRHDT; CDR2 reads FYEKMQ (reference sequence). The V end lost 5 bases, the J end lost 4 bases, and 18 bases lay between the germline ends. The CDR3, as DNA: TGTGCCAGCAGCCCCGGACTTAGCTTGAGTTACAATGAGCAGTTCTTC. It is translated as CASSPGLSLSYNEQFF.

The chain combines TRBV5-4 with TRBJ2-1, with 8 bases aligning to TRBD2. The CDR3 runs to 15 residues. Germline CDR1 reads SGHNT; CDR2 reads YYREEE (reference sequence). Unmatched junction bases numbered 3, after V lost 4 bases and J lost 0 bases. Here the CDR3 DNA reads TGTGCCAGCAGCCTGAGCGGGAGCTCCTACAATGAGCAGTTCTTC. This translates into CASSLSGSSYNEQFF. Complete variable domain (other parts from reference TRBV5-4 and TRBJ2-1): ETGVTQSPTHLIKTRGQQVTLRCSSQSGHNTVSWYQQALGQGPQFIFQYYREEENGRGNFPPRFSGLQFPNYSSELNVNALELDDSALYLCASSLSGSSYNEQFFGPGTRLTVL.

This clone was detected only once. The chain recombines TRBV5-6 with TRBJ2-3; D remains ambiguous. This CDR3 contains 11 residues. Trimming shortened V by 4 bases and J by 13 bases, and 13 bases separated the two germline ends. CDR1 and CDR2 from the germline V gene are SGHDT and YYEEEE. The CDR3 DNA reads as TGTGCCAGCAGCCTCGTGACATCGGAGTATTTT. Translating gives CASSLVTSEYF.

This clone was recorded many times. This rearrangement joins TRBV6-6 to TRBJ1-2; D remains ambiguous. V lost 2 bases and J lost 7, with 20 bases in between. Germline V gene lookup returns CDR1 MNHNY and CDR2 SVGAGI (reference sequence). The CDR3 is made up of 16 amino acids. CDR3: CASSYDVGHVGIGYTF. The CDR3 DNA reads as TGTGCCAGCAGTTACGATGTTGGGCACGTCGGGATTGGCTACACCTTC.

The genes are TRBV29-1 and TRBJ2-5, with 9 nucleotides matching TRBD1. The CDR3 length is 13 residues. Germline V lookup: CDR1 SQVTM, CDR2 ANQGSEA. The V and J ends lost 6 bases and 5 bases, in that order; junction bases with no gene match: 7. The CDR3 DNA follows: TGCAGCGTGCCACAGGGGGCGGGTGAGACCCAGTACTTC. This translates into CSVPQGAGETQYF.

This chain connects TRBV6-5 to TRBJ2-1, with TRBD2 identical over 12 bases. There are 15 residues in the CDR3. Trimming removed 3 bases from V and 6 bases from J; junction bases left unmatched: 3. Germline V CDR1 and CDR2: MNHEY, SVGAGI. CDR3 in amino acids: CASSYGTSGPNEQFF. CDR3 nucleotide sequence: TGTGCCAGCAGTTATGGGACTAGCGGGCCCAATGAGCAGTTCTTC.

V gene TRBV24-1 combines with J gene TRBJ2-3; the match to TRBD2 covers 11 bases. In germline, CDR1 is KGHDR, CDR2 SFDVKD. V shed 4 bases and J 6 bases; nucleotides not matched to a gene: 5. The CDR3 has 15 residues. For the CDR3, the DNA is TGTGCCACCAGTGACCAACTAGCGGGAGCGGATACGCAGTATTTT. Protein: CATSDQLAGADTQYF.

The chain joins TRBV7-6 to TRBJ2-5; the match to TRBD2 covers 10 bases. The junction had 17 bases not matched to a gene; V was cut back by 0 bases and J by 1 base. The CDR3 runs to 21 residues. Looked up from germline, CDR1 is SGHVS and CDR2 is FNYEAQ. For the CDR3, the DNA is TGTGCCAGCAGCTTAGCGCGTCGTAGCGGGAGGCCCACTTTCCTCCAAGAGACCCAGTACTTC. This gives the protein CASSLARRSGRPTFLQETQYF.

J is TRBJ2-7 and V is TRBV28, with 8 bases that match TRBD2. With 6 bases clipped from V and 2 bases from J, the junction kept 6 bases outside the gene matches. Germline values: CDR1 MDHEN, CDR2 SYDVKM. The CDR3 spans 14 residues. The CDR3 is CASRPQGLAYEQYF. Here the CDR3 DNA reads TGTGCCAGCAGGCCCCAGGGACTAGCCTACGAGCAGTACTTC.

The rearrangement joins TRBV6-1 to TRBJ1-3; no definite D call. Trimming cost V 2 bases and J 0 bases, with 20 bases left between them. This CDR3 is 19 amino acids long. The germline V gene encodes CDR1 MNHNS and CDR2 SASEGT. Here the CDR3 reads CASSEYTGELLSSGNTIYF. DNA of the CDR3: TGTGCCAGCAGTGAATACACCGGGGAACTTCTGAGCTCTGGAAACACCATATATTTT.

For the CDR3, the DNA is TGTGCCAGCAGCCTGGAGGGACTAATGGAGAGAGAGACCCAGTACTTC. It codes for CASSLEGLMERETQYF. The chain carries TRBV3-1 (or the pseudogene TRBV3-2) and TRBJ2-5; 7 bases are shared with TRBD2. The V gene's germline CDR1 is LGHDT and CDR2 YNNKEL (reference sequence). This CDR3 is built from 16 residues. J gave up 4 bases and V 4 bases, and 12 bases lay outside the gene matches.